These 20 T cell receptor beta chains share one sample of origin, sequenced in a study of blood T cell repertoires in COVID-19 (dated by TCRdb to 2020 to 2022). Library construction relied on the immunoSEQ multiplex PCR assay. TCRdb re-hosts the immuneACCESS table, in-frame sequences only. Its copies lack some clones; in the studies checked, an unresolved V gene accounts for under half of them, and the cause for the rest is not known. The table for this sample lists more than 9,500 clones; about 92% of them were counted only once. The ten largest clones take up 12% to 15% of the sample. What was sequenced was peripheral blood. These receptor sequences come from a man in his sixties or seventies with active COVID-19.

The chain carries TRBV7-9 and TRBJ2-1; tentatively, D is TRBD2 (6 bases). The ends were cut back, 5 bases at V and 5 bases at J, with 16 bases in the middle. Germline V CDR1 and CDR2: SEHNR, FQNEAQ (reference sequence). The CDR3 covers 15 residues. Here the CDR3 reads CASSRDFLGHNEQFF. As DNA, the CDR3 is TGTGCCAGCAGCCGGGACTTCCTTGGCCACAATGAGCAGTTCTTC.

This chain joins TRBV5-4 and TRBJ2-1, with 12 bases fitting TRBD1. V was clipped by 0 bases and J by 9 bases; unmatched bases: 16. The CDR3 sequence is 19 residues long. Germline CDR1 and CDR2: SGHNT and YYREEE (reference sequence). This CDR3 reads CASSLDRMGGDRGRGEQFF. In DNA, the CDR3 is TGTGCCAGCAGCTTGGACCGGATGGGCGGGGACAGGGGGCGCGGTGAGCAGTTCTTC. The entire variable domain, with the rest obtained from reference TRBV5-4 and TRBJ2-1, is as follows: ETGVTQSPTHLIKTRGQQVTLRCSSQSGHNTVSWYQQALGQGPQFIFQYYREEENGRGNFPPRFSGLQFPNYSSELNVNALELDDSALYLCASSLDRMGGDRGRGEQFFGPGTRLTVL.

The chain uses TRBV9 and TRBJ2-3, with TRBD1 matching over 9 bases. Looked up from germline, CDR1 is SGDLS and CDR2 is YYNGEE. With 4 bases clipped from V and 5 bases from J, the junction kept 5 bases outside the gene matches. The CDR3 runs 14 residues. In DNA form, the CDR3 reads TGTGCCAGCAGCACCGGGACAGGGTTAGATACGCAGTATTTT. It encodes CASSTGTGLDTQYF.

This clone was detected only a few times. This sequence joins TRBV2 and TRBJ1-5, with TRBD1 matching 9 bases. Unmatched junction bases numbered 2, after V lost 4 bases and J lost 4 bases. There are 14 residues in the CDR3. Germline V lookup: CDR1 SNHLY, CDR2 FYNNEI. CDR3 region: CASSVDRGNQPQHF. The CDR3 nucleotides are TGTGCCAGCAGTGTGGACAGGGGAAATCAGCCCCAGCATTTT.

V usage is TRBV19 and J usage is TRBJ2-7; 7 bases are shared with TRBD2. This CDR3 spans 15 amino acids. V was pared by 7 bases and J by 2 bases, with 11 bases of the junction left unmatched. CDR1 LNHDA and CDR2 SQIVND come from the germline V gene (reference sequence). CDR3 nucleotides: TGTGCCAGTACTCCGGGGGGTGTTGTACCCTACGAGCAGTACTTC. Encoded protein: CASTPGGVVPYEQYF. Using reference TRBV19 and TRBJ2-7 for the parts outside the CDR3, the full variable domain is DGGITQSPKYLFRKEGQNVTLSCEQNLNHDAMYWYRQDPGQGLRLIYYSQIVNDFQKGDIAEGYSVSREKKESFPLTVTSAQKNPTAFYLCASTPGGVVPYEQYFGPGTRLTVT.

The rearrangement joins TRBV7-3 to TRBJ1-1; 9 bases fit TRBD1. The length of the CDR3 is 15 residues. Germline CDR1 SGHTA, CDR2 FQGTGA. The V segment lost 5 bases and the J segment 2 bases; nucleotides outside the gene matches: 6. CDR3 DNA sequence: TGTGCCAGCAGCCCGACAGGGGGTTTAAACACTGAAGCTTTCTTT. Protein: CASSPTGGLNTEAFF.

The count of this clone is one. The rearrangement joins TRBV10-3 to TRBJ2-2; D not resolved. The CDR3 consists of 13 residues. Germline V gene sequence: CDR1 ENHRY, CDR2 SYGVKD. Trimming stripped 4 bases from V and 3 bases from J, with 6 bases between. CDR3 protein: CAISADYTGELFF. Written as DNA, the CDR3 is TGTGCCATCAGTGCTGACTACACCGGGGAGCTGTTTTTT.

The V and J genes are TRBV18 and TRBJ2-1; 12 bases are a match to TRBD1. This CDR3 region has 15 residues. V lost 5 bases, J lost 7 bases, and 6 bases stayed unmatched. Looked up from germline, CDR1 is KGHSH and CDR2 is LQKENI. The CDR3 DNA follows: TGTGCCAGCTCAGCCGGGACAGGGGGCCCAAATGAGCAGTTCTTC. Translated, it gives CASSAGTGGPNEQFF.

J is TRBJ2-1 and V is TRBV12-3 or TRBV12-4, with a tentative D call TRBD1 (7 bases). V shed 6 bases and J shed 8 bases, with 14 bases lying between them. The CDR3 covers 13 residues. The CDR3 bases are TGTGCCAGCAGCTCAGGGGGGCCCTATGAGCAGTTCTTC. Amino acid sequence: CASSSGGPYEQFF.

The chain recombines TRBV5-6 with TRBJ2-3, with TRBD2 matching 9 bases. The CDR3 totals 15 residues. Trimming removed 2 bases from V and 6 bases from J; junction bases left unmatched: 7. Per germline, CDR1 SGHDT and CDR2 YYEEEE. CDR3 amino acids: CASSLDSGSSDTQYF. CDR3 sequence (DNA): TGTGCCAGCAGCTTAGATAGCGGGAGTTCGGATACGCAGTATTTT.

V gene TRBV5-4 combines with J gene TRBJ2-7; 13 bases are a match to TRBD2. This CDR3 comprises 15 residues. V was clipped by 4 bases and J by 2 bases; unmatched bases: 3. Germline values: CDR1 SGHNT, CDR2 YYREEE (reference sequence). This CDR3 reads CASSPGTSGTYEQYF. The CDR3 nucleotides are TGTGCCAGCAGCCCTGGGACTAGCGGGACCTACGAGCAGTACTTC.

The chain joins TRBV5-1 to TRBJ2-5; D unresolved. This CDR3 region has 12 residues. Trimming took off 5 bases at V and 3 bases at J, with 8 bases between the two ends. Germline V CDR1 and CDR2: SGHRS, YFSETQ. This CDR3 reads CASRRPEETQYF. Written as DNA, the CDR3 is TGCGCCAGCAGGAGGCCAGAAGAGACCCAGTACTTC.

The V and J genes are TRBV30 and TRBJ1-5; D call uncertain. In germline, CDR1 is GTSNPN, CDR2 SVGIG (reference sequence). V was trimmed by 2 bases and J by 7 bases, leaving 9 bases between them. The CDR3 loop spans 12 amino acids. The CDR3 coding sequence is TGTGCCTGGAGTCTCCCAGGACAGCCCCAGCATTTT. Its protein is CAWSLPGQPQHF.

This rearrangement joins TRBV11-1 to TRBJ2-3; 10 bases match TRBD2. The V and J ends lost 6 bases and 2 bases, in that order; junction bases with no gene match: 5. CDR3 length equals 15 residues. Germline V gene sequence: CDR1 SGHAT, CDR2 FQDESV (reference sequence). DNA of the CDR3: TGTGCCAGCAGTCCTCTAGCGGGGGTCACAGATACGCAGTATTTT. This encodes CASSPLAGVTDTQYF.

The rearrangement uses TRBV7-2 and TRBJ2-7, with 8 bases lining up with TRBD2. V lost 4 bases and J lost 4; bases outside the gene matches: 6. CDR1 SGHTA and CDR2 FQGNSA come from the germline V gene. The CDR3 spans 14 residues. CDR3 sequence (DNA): TGTGCCAGCAGCTCGGGACTAGTCAGTTACGAGCAGTACTTC. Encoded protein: CASSSGLVSYEQYF.

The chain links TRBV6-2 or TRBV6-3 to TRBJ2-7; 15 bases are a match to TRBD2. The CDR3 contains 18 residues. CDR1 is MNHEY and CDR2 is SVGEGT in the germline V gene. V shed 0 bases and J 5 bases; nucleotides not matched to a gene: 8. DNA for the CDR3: TGTGCCAGCAGTTACTCTGGACTAGCGGGGGGGCTGAGGGACGAGCAGTACTTC. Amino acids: CASSYSGLAGGLRDEQYF.

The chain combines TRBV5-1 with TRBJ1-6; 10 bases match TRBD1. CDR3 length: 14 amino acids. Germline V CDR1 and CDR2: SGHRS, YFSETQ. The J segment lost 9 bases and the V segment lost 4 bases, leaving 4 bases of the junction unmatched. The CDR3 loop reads CASSPDRGTSPLHF. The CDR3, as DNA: TGCGCCAGCAGCCCGGACAGGGGGACTTCACCCCTCCACTTT.

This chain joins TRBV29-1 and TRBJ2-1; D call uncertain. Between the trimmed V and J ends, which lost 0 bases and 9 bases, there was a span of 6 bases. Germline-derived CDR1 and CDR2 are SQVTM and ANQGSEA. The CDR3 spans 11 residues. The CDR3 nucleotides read TGCAGCGTTGAAGACTATCCTGAGCAGTTCTTC. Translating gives CSVEDYPEQFF.

The CDR3 sequence is CASSTYRTGPYEQYF. The CDR3 coding sequence is TGTGCCAGCAGTACCTATAGGACAGGGCCCTACGAGCAGTACTTC. The V call is TRBV27, the J call TRBJ2-7; 8 positions match TRBD1. V shed 5 bases, J shed 2 bases, and the junction held 8 bases outside the gene matches. The CDR3 extends over 15 amino acids. Germline V lookup: CDR1 MNHEY, CDR2 SMNVEV (reference sequence).

CDR3 region: CASSLLTGEIGYTF. CDR3 in DNA: TGCGCCAGCAGCTTGCTGACAGGGGAAATTGGCTACACCTTC. The chain combines TRBV5-1 with TRBJ1-2; 8 bases line up with TRBD1. Trimming cost V 1 base and J 7 bases; bases outside gene matches: 6. Germline-derived CDR1 and CDR2 are SGHRS and YFSETQ. CDR3 length: 14 amino acids.